This entry lists 29 T cell receptor beta chains sequenced from one sample in a study of beta chain features in type 1 diabetes (dated by TCRdb to about 2018). The receptor library was made with the immunoSEQ multiplex PCR assay. The High Capacity cDNA Reverse Transcription Kit was used to reverse transcribe all of the isolated RNA, meaning that expressed TCRB transcripts were what got sequenced. This immuneACCESS table, as held by TCRdb, lists in-frame sequences with V and J called but not all clones. Of the missing ones, under half trace to an unresolved V gene in checked studies; the others have no known cause. This sample comprises around 290,000 clones, about 8.5% of them detected only once. The ten largest clones represent about 0.93% of the sample. Sequencing was performed on central memory CD4+ T cells from blood. The receptors were gathered from a woman aged 18 to 35 in good health.

This clone was detected only a few times. The chain couples TRBV6-5 to TRBJ2-1; D remains ambiguous. Germline values: CDR1 MNHEY, CDR2 SVGAGI. The CDR3 loop spans 14 amino acids. Trimming left V 4 bases short and J 6 bases short, with 13 bases between. CDR3 loop: CASSSPTGFNEQFF. Here the CDR3 DNA reads TGTGCCAGCAGTTCGCCAACCGGGTTCAATGAGCAGTTCTTC.

There are a few counts of this clone. The chain combines TRBV10-3 with TRBJ2-7; 9 bases fit TRBD2. CDR1 and CDR2 from the germline V gene are ENHRY and SYGVKD. After removal of 4 bases from V and 0 bases from J, the junction contained 13 bases not matched to a gene. The CDR3 is 18 amino acids. CDR3 amino acids: CAISGTRLAAFSSYEQYF. The CDR3 bases are TGTGCCATCAGTGGCACCAGACTAGCGGCTTTTAGCTCCTACGAGCAGTACTTC.

The V and J genes are TRBV4-2 and TRBJ2-2; D possibly corresponds to TRBD2 (6 bases). Trimming left V 2 bases short and J 0 bases short, with 10 bases between. CDR1 is LGHNA, CDR2 YNFKEQ, per germline. The CDR3 totals 16 residues. The CDR3 coding sequence is TGTGCCAGCAGCCAATACGCGGGGACGAACACCGGGGAGCTGTTTTTT. Encoded protein: CASSQYAGTNTGELFF.

This clone was seen ten or more times. The J gene is TRBJ2-1, the V gene TRBV4-3; D is ambiguous. In germline, CDR1 is LGHNA, CDR2 YSLEER. The V and J ends lost 0 bases and 11 bases respectively, with 11 bases between them. The CDR3 loop spans 13 amino acids. The CDR3 region is CASSQDVGLQQFF. CDR3 DNA: TGCGCCAGCAGCCAAGACGTAGGCCTACAGCAGTTCTTC.

This clone has more than one count but fewer than ten. The CDR3 here is CASSLGPRGCTF. DNA of the CDR3: TGTGCCAGCAGCTTGGGACCCCGAGGATGCACCTTC. The genes are TRBV11-2 and TRBJ1-2, with D possibly matching TRBD1 (5 bases). V lost 3 bases, J lost 13 bases, and 15 bases lay in between. Germline-derived CDR1 and CDR2 are SGHAT and FQNNGV. This CDR3 comprises 12 residues.

This clone was counted a few times. V usage is TRBV6-5 and J usage is TRBJ2-3; the D gene is possibly TRBD2 (6 bases). This CDR3 has 14 residues. The V and J ends lost 6 bases and 4 bases respectively, with 14 bases between them. Germline V gives CDR1 MNHEY, CDR2 SVGAGI. The CDR3 coding sequence is TGTGCCAGCAGATCTACTAGCATCCCAGATACGCAGTATTTT. Translation: CASRSTSIPDTQYF.

In nucleotides, the CDR3 is TGCGCCAGCAGCCAACTATGGGGATCAGGGAACACCGGGGAGCTGTTTTTT. This sequence encodes CASSQLWGSGNTGELFF. The chain links TRBV4-1 to TRBJ2-2; D not certain. The CDR3 extends over 17 amino acids. Germline assignment: CDR1 MGHRA and CDR2 YSYEKL. V lost 2 bases and J 1 base, leaving 14 bases between the germline ends.

This clone was recorded many times. The V gene is TRBV19, the J gene TRBJ2-6; the D gene is possibly TRBD2 (5 bases). The CDR3 loop spans 17 amino acids. V was clipped by 9 bases and J by 2 bases, with 20 bases between them. The germline CDR1 and CDR2 sequences are LNHDA and SQIVND (reference sequence). The CDR3 is CASAGLRRSAGANVLTF. CDR3 in DNA: TGTGCCAGCGCCGGCCTAAGGAGGTCAGCTGGGGCCAACGTCCTGACTTTC.

The chain couples TRBV4-2 to TRBJ1-2, with 7 positions matching TRBD1. The length of the CDR3 is 15 residues. Trimming took 0 bases from V and 5 from J; bases not matched to a gene: 6. Germline V gene sequence: CDR1 LGHNA, CDR2 YNFKEQ. The CDR3: CASSQDRQGLYGYTF. Written as DNA, the CDR3 is TGTGCCAGCAGCCAAGATAGACAGGGCCTTTATGGCTACACCTTC.

A few counts support this clone. The chain couples TRBV5-1 to TRBJ2-6, with no clear D. From germline, CDR1 is SGHRS and CDR2 YFSETQ. Between the trimmed V and J ends, which lost 1 base and 0 bases, there was a span of 5 bases. The CDR3 runs 15 residues. The CDR3 DNA is TGCGCCAGCAGCTTGATCTCCTCTGGGGCCAACGTCCTGACTTTC. This codes for CASSLISSGANVLTF. Filled out from reference TRBV5-1 and TRBJ2-6, the complete variable domain reads KAGVTQTPRYLIKTRGQQVTLSCSPISGHRSVSWYQQTPGQGLQFLFEYFSETQRNKGNFPGRFSGRQFSNSRSEMNVSTLELGDSALYLCASSLISSGANVLTFGAGSRLTVL.

This clone came up a few times. The CDR3 bases are TGTGCCTGGAGTTCTGCCCAGGCATGGCCCCAGCATTTT. Its translation: CAWSSAQAWPQHF. The chain is built from TRBV30 and TRBJ1-5; D uncertain. CDR1 and CDR2 (germline): GTSNPN, SVGIG (reference sequence). The V and J ends lost 2 bases and 9 bases respectively, with 14 bases between them. The CDR3 covers 13 residues.

The rearrangement links TRBV10-3 to TRBJ1-2, with D possibly being TRBD1 (6 bases). Trimming cost V 11 bases and J 4 bases, with 11 bases left between them. This CDR3 has 11 amino acids. Germline loops: CDR1 ENHRY, CDR2 SYGVKD. The CDR3 protein is CASTGTYGYTF. In nucleotides, the CDR3 is TGTGCCTCTACAGGGACCTATGGCTACACCTTC.

J is TRBJ2-5 and V is TRBV7-2; D is perhaps TRBD2 (5 bases). V dropped 5 bases and J dropped 2 bases, with 12 bases sitting between them. Germline lookup yields CDR1 SGHTA and CDR2 FQGNSA. The CDR3 extends over 14 amino acids. The CDR3: CASSRRRWQETQYF. DNA for the CDR3: TGTGCCAGCAGCCGGAGGAGGTGGCAAGAGACCCAGTACTTC.

This clone was seen a handful of times. The chain combines TRBV5-6 with TRBJ1-5; tentative D call: TRBD1 (6 bases). CDR1 and CDR2 from the germline V gene are SGHDT and YYEEEE. V was clipped by 2 bases and J by 4 bases, with 10 bases between them. The CDR3 totals 14 residues. Here the CDR3 DNA reads TGTGCCAGCAGCTTTCAGGGGTGGAATCAGCCCCAGCATTTT. Protein product: CASSFQGWNQPQHF.

J is TRBJ2-1 and V is TRBV7-2; 8 positions match TRBD2. The V gene end was trimmed by 2 bases and the J gene end by 3 bases; junction bases not matched to a gene: 3. Germline CDR1 and CDR2: SGHTA and FQGNSA. This CDR3 region has 15 residues. The CDR3 region has the DNA TGTGCCAGCAGCTTAACGGGAGGGAACTACAATGAGCAGTTCTTC. Its protein product is CASSLTGGNYNEQFF.

This clone came up a few times. The chain uses TRBV9 and TRBJ2-6; D uncertain. The CDR3 totals 13 residues. Trimming removed 8 bases from V and 1 base from J, with 7 bases in between. Germline V gene lookup returns CDR1 SGDLS and CDR2 YYNGEE. CDR3 sequence: CASRPSGANVLTF. The DNA of the CDR3 is TGTGCCAGTAGGCCTTCTGGGGCCAACGTCCTGACTTTC.

As concerns this clone: The sample carries other DNA sequences with the same CDR3. The V gene is TRBV9, the J gene TRBJ2-7; D possibly uses TRBD1 or TRBD2 (5 bases each). With 2 bases removed from V and 3 bases from J, the gap between germline ends came to 9 bases. Germline V gives CDR1 SGDLS, CDR2 YYNGEE. CDR3 length: 13 amino acids. CDR3 DNA sequence: TGTGCCAGCAGCGTCCGGGACGGCTACGAGCAGTACTTC. Protein: CASSVRDGYEQYF.

This chain links TRBV5-4 with TRBJ2-5, with 9 bases lining up with TRBD1. Germline-derived CDR1 and CDR2 are SGHNT and YYREEE (reference sequence). The CDR3 contains 15 residues. With V trimmed by 0 bases and J by 5 bases, 5 bases remained unmatched. CDR3 in DNA: TGTGCCAGCAGCTTGGGGGGACAGGGTGTGGAGACCCAGTACTTC. This encodes CASSLGGQGVETQYF.

This clone was seen ten or more times. This sequence joins TRBV28 and TRBJ2-7; a possible D gene is TRBD1 (7 bases). V was trimmed by 5 bases and J by 6 bases, leaving 17 bases between them. Germline loops: CDR1 MDHEN, CDR2 SYDVKM. This CDR3 is built from 14 residues. CDR3 protein: CASSRQGGVFEQYV. CDR3 coding DNA: TGTGCCAGCAGTAGGCAGGGGGGAGTTTTCGAGCAGTACGTC.

The rearrangement joins TRBV7-2 to TRBJ2-3, with TRBD2 matching 8 bases. The length of the CDR3 is 16 residues. The germline V gene has CDR1 SGHTA and CDR2 FQGNSA. The ends lost 5 bases at V and 0 bases at J; junction bases unmatched: 7. The CDR3 sequence is CASSTNPSGSTDTQYF. DNA for the CDR3: TGTGCCAGCAGCACTAATCCTAGCGGGAGCACAGATACGCAGTATTTT.

This clone was observed a few times. The chain couples TRBV6-6 to TRBJ2-7; maybe TRBD1 (6 bases). Per germline, CDR1 MNHNY and CDR2 SVGAGI (reference sequence). There are 14 residues in the CDR3. Trimming pared 2 bases from V and 6 bases from J, leaving 14 bases between. As DNA, the CDR3 is TGTGCCAGCAGTTACGGGGGCCGCGGCCGCGAGCAGTACGTC. As protein: CASSYGGRGREQYV.

V gene TRBV7-2 combines with J gene TRBJ2-4, with 10 bases identical to TRBD1. The CDR3 loop spans 15 amino acids. Germline V CDR1 and CDR2: SGHTA, FQGNSA. With V trimmed by 5 bases and J by 3 bases, 4 bases remained unmatched. The CDR3 loop is CASSPGQGIKNIQYF. Here the CDR3 DNA reads TGTGCCAGCAGCCCGGGACAGGGGATCAAAAACATTCAGTACTTC.

The chain links TRBV7-3 to TRBJ1-1; D gene unclear. V dropped 2 bases and J dropped 0 bases, with 4 bases sitting between them. This CDR3 region has 13 residues. Per the germline V gene, CDR1 is SGHTA and CDR2 is FQGTGA. The CDR3 here is CASSLSVNTEAFF. CDR3 DNA: TGTGCCAGCAGCTTATCGGTGAACACTGAAGCTTTCTTT.

This chain joins TRBV15 and TRBJ1-4; D remains unclear. CDR1 LNHNV and CDR2 YYDKDF come from the germline V gene (reference sequence). The germline V and J ends were trimmed by 3 bases and 7 bases, with 18 bases remaining between them. The CDR3 sequence is 16 residues long. In DNA, the CDR3 is TGTGCCACCAGCAGGGGGTCTTCAGCGGTCATTGAAAAACTGTTTTTT. This encodes CATSRGSSAVIEKLFF.

The gene calls are TRBV7-8 and TRBJ1-1; D may be TRBD1 (5 bases). Per germline, CDR1 SGHVS and CDR2 FQNEAQ. Trimming took 0 bases from V and 7 from J, leaving 12 bases between them. This CDR3 region has 14 residues. The DNA for the CDR3 is TGTGCCAGCAGCTTAGCTCAGGGTTTGGGTGAAGCTTTCTTT. Encoded protein: CASSLAQGLGEAFF.

This rearrangement joins TRBV9 to TRBJ1-2, with 9 bases that match TRBD1. Germline V gene lookup returns CDR1 SGDLS and CDR2 YYNGEE. The CDR3 spans 13 residues. Trimming took 0 bases from V and 14 from J; bases not matched to a gene: 8. The CDR3 nucleotides are TGTGCCAGCAGCGTAGCTACACAGGGGGCCAGGACCTTC. This gives the protein CASSVATQGARTF.

The chain carries TRBV27 and TRBJ1-1; the D is unclear. The V gene lost 6 bases and the J gene lost 0 bases, with 14 bases spanning the gap. The CDR3 sequence is 15 residues long. Germline V lookup: CDR1 MNHEY, CDR2 SMNVEV (reference sequence). The CDR3 coding sequence is TGTGCCAGCAGCCCGGACCGCCTTTTGAACACTGAAGCTTTCTTT. Its protein product is CASSPDRLLNTEAFF.

V is TRBV29-1 and J is TRBJ2-1; D is possibly TRBD1 (6 bases). This CDR3 is built from 11 residues. From germline, CDR1 is SQVTM and CDR2 ANQGSEA. The V end lost 8 bases, the J end lost 5 bases, and 10 bases lay between the germline ends. The CDR3 reads CSSTGHNEQFF. The CDR3 nucleotides read TGCAGCTCAACAGGGCACAATGAGCAGTTCTTC.

This clone was recorded a few times. Other DNA variants within this sample encode the same CDR3. The V gene is TRBV29-1, the J gene TRBJ1-4; tentative D call: TRBD1 (5 bases). From germline, CDR1 is SQVTM and CDR2 ANQGSEA. The CDR3 consists of 12 residues. V lost 4 bases and J lost 2, with 5 bases in between. Here the CDR3 reads CSVAGTNEKLFF. The CDR3 DNA follows: TGCAGCGTTGCAGGGACTAATGAAAAACTGTTTTTT.